Below, 10 T cell receptor beta chains from the same sample are listed, as sequenced in a study of T cells expressing NK-cell markers. Reprocessing the 5' RACE reads, TCRdb reports a single entry for every CDR3 protein and omits DNA. Listed are some 16,000 distinct CDR3 sequences; around 60% falls within the top ten. The sequencing input was blood T cells: a sorted CD56 or NKG2C T cell subset, CD4+ or CD8+ T cells, or bulk PBMC T cells (not recorded which). These receptors were taken from a man aged 18-70 years in good health.

The chain carries TRBV19 and TRBJ1-1; TCRdb proposes TRBD1, but this gene call is untestable without DNA. Germline V gives CDR1 LNHDA, CDR2 SQIVND (reference sequence). The CDR3 is made up of 15 amino acids. The CDR3 sequence: CASSMPGQAYTEAFF.

This chain joins TRBV29-1 and TRBJ2-7; no DNA is available, so the TRBD1 call from TCRdb remains unchecked. This CDR3 contains 13 residues. CDR1 SQVTM and CDR2 ANQGSEA come from the germline V gene. The chain's CDR3 is CSVRTGGSYEQYF.

The chain employs TRBV18 and TRBJ2-1; the D call from TCRdb, TRBD2, cannot be confirmed without DNA. Germline V gene lookup returns CDR1 KGHSH and CDR2 LQKENI. The CDR3 length is 17 residues. The CDR3 region is CASSPELAEEDYNEQFF.

This chain links TRBV4-1 with TRBJ2-2; TCRdb's D gene call, TRBD1, goes unchecked for lack of DNA. Per germline, CDR1 MGHRA and CDR2 YSYEKL. The CDR3 extends over 15 amino acids. This CDR3 reads CASGTGATFTGELFF.

This CDR3 is CASSLDWGPSTDTQYF. The V call is TRBV7-9, the J call TRBJ2-3; the D call from TCRdb, TRBD1, cannot be confirmed without DNA. The CDR3 loop spans 16 amino acids. Germline values: CDR1 SEHNR, CDR2 FQNEAQ (reference sequence).

V gene TRBV5-1 combines with J gene TRBJ2-1. CDR3 length equals 12 residues. Germline V lookup: CDR1 SGHRS, CDR2 YFSETQ. The CDR3: CASSYLSNEQFF.

The chain combines TRBV15 with TRBJ1-4; TCRdb picks TRBD1, but there is no DNA to check that call. CDR1 and CDR2 (germline): LNHNV, YYDKDF (reference sequence). There are 15 residues in the CDR3. This CDR3 is CATSRDKGQNEKLFF.

CDR3 protein: CASSVGREYNEQFF. The chain combines TRBV9 with TRBJ2-1; the D call of TRBD2 rests on TCRdb alone, since no DNA is present to check it. The CDR3 has 14 residues. The V gene's germline CDR1 is SGDLS and CDR2 YYNGEE.

This chain uses TRBV12-3 or TRBV12-4 with TRBJ2-7; TCRdb indicates TRBD1, and absent DNA this call remains unverified. The CDR3 loop spans 15 amino acids. This CDR3 reads CASSNRDRASYEQYF.

V is TRBV7-9 and J is TRBJ1-1. This CDR3 has 14 amino acids. The V gene's germline CDR1 is SEHNR and CDR2 FQNEAQ (reference sequence). CDR3 region: CASSLVGSNTEAFF. Full variable domain (missing parts from reference TRBV7-9 and TRBJ1-1): DTGVSQNPRHKITKRGQNVTFRCDPISEHNRLYWYRQTLGQGPEFLTYFQNEAQLEKSRLLSDRFSAERPKGSFSTLEIQRTEQGDSAMYLCASSLVGSNTEAFFGQGTRLTVV.